These 18 T cell receptor beta chains came from one sample sequenced in a study of beta chain features in type 1 diabetes. Sequencing targeted expressed TCRB transcripts, as all isolated RNA had been reverse transcribed. Libraries were prepared by immunoSEQ multiplex PCR; TCRdb keeps only in-frame clonotypes and omits some of them. The table includes hundreds of thousands of clones, about 14% detected once. Study conclusions and caveats: Type 1 diabetes patients showed a moderate but significant shortening of TCRB CDR3s in all four CD4+ subsets.

No antigen is known for these receptors. The specimen was naive CD4+ T cells from blood. Source of these receptors: a young man with type 1 diabetes.

This sequence joins TRBV30 and TRBJ1-2; D is possibly TRBD1 (6 bases). Per germline, CDR1 GTSNPN and CDR2 SVGIG (reference sequence). The CDR3 spans 15 residues. The germline V and J ends were trimmed by 2 bases and 11 bases, with 24 bases remaining between them. The CDR3 nucleotides are TGTGCCTGGAGTCTACTAAGGGTCCGGGACACCTCTTACACCTTC. Translating it yields CAWSLLRVRDTSYTF.

This clone appeared a few times. The chain carries TRBV30 and TRBJ1-1; 7 nucleotides line up with TRBD1. V trimming: 2 bases; J trimming: 0 bases; junction bases outside the gene matches: 3. This CDR3 contains 14 residues. CDR1 and CDR2 from the germline V gene are GTSNPN and SVGIG (reference sequence). The CDR3, as DNA: TGTGCCTGGAGTCGACAGGGCATGAACACTGAAGCTTTCTTT. Amino acids: CAWSRQGMNTEAFF.

This clone appeared a few times. In DNA, the CDR3 is TGTGCAAGTCGCTTAGTTCCCGACAGGCAATCCTACGAGCAGTACTTC. Its translation: CASRLVPDRQSYEQYF. The chain recombines TRBV12-2 with TRBJ2-7; the D segment call TRBD1 is taken from the table without a DNA check. TRBV12-2 is a documented pseudogene. The CDR3 runs 16 residues.

The table lists this clone with a few counts. The same CDR3 arises from other DNA sequences in this sample as well. The chain's CDR3 is CASSYRAETQYF. The CDR3 nucleotides read TGTGCCAGCAGCTACAGGGCGGAGACCCAGTACTTC. V is TRBV7-9 and J is TRBJ2-5; D is possibly TRBD1 (6 bases). Trimming removed 4 bases at V and 5 bases at J, with 8 bases between. Germline CDR1 SEHNR, CDR2 FQNEAQ (reference sequence). This CDR3 contains 12 residues.

As concerns this clone: The same CDR3 also results from other DNA sequences found in this sample. The chain combines TRBV7-2 with TRBJ1-5; no firm D call. The CDR3 is 13 amino acids. CDR1 SGHTA and CDR2 FQGNSA come from the germline V gene. The V end was cut by 4 bases, the J end by 4 bases, with 8 bases between. CDR3 DNA sequence: TGTGCCAGCAGCTCCCGGGGTAATCAGCCCCAGCATTTT. Translation gives CASSSRGNQPQHF.

V gene TRBV5-4 combines with J gene TRBJ1-6; 7 nucleotides match TRBD1. With V trimmed by 4 bases and J by 8 bases, 9 bases remained unmatched. This CDR3 is built from 15 residues. The germline gives CDR1 SGHNT, CDR2 YYREEE (reference sequence). As DNA, the CDR3 is TGTGCCAGCAGCGCGAAGGGGGCTGGAGATTCACCCCTCCACTTT. Translating gives CASSAKGAGDSPLHF.

The chain is built from TRBV7-9 and TRBJ2-5; D gene uncertain. With 3 bases removed from V and 6 bases from J, the gap between germline ends came to 8 bases. Germline CDR1 reads SEHNR; CDR2 reads FQNEAQ (reference sequence). This CDR3 has 12 residues. The CDR3 coding sequence is TGTGCCAGCAGCTTTCTCCATCAGACCCAGTACTTC. It translates to CASSFLHQTQYF.

This rearrangement joins TRBV5-1 to TRBJ2-5, with D uncertain. Germline-derived CDR1 and CDR2 are SGHRS and YFSETQ. Deletions cut 0 bases from V and 0 bases from J, with 6 bases between. The CDR3 runs 14 residues. Here the CDR3 DNA reads TGCGCCAGCAGCTTGGACCCTTACCAAGAGACCCAGTACTTC. This gives the protein CASSLDPYQETQYF.

The table lists this clone with a few counts. This chain links TRBV10-1 with TRBJ2-3, with 7 bases matching TRBD2. CDR1 WNHNN and CDR2 SYGVQD come from the germline V gene (reference sequence). The CDR3 has 15 amino acids. J gave up 4 bases and V 8 bases, and 12 bases lay outside the gene matches. The CDR3 here is CASGGAGAGPDTQYF. The CDR3 DNA reads as TGCGCCAGCGGAGGGGCGGGAGCCGGACCAGATACGCAGTATTTT.

V and J are TRBV23-1 and TRBJ2-2, with D perhaps matching TRBD1 (5 bases). TRBV23-1 is an ORF, with its function uncertain. Between the trimmed V and J ends, which lost 6 bases and 6 bases, there was a span of 17 bases. The CDR3 runs 15 residues. The CDR3 here is CASRIQGYFAGELFF. Here the CDR3 DNA reads TGCGCCAGCAGGATTCAGGGTTATTTTGCCGGGGAGCTGTTTTTT.

The V call is TRBV27, the J call TRBJ1-2; the D gene is possibly TRBD1 (6 bases). The germline CDR1 and CDR2 sequences are MNHEY and SMNVEV (reference sequence). V was trimmed by 2 bases and J by 2 bases, leaving 9 bases between them. This CDR3 region has 14 residues. The CDR3 DNA is TGTGCCAGCAGTTTAAGAGGACAGAACTATGGCTACACCTTC. It translates to CASSLRGQNYGYTF.

This chain uses TRBV5-1 with TRBJ2-2; D possibly corresponds to TRBD1 (5 bases). Trimming left V 1 base short and J 1 base short, with 8 bases between. Germline V gives CDR1 SGHRS, CDR2 YFSETQ. This CDR3 region has 15 residues. The CDR3 reads CASSLTGQNTGELFF. Written as DNA, the CDR3 is TGCGCCAGCAGCTTGACAGGACAGAACACCGGGGAGCTGTTTTTT.

This clone turned up a few times. The rearrangement uses TRBV6-5 and TRBJ2-1, with 9 positions matching TRBD2. After removal of 7 bases from V and 16 bases from J, the junction contained 8 bases not matched to a gene. CDR1 is MNHEY, CDR2 SVGAGI, per germline. CDR3 length equals 11 residues. CDR3 nucleotide sequence: TGTGCCAGCACCCAGGGACTAGCCCAATTCTTC. Its protein is CASTQGLAQFF.

On this clone itself: One end of the junction varies from germline; a read error may be responsible. The V call is TRBV7-7, the J call TRBJ2-5, with 12 bases that match TRBD2. CDR1 is SSHAT, CDR2 FNYEAQ, per germline (reference sequence). The CDR3 has 16 residues. The CDR3 coding sequence is TGTGCTAGCAGCTCGGGACTAGCGGGCCTTCAAGAGACCCAGTACTTC. Protein sequence: CASSSGLAGLQETQYF.

This rearrangement joins TRBV28 to TRBJ2-1; no reliable D call. Germline V gives CDR1 MDHEN, CDR2 SYDVKM. V lost 5 bases to trimming and J lost 6 bases, with 8 bases between them. The CDR3 length is 12 residues. The CDR3 bases are TGTGCCAGCAGTCAACGACTCAATGAGCAGTTCTTC. This gives the protein CASSQRLNEQFF.

The V and J genes are TRBV30 and TRBJ1-1; D call uncertain. Germline V gene lookup returns CDR1 GTSNPN and CDR2 SVGIG (reference sequence). With 0 bases removed from V and 8 bases from J, the gap between germline ends came to 13 bases. CDR3 length equals 13 residues. CDR3 bases: TGTGCCTGGAGTGTACTGGTCCACGCCGAAGCTTTCTTT. Its translation: CAWSVLVHAEAFF.

The chain carries TRBV7-2 and TRBJ2-7; D is uncertain. Germline V CDR1 and CDR2: SGHTA, FQGNSA. This CDR3 spans 13 amino acids. Trimming took 5 bases from V and 5 from J, leaving 13 bases between them. The CDR3 loop reads CASSLDPRNEQYF. In DNA form, the CDR3 reads TGTGCCAGCAGCCTGGACCCAAGGAACGAGCAGTACTTC.

This clone showed up just a few times. The chain employs TRBV5-1 and TRBJ1-1; unclear D gene. The germline V gene encodes CDR1 SGHRS and CDR2 YFSETQ. V was shortened by 2 bases and J by 4 bases, with 12 bases between the two germline ends. This CDR3 is 14 amino acids long. The DNA of the CDR3 is TGCGCCAGCAGCTTTGGTGGCGCAGGCACTGAAGCTTTCTTT. This gives the protein CASSFGGAGTEAFF.